These 21 T cell receptor beta chains were all obtained from the same sample, sequenced in a study of blood T cell repertoires in COVID-19. This table comes from immunoSEQ multiplex PCR, and its TCRdb copy is limited to in-frame clones, with some not included. The sample lists approximately 220,000 clones, 80% to 85% occurring once. The sequenced sample was peripheral blood. All receptors derive from a woman aged 55 to 70 with acute or convalescent COVID-19.

The chain recombines TRBV9 with TRBJ1-6; D uncertain. CDR3 length: 12 amino acids. Germline lookup yields CDR1 SGDLS and CDR2 YYNGEE. V shed 4 bases and J shed 6 bases, with 5 bases lying between them. DNA of the CDR3: TGTGCCAGCAGCCCCGGTAATTCACCCCTCCACTTT. It translates to CASSPGNSPLHF.

This clone has a handful of counts. The chain links TRBV5-4 to TRBJ1-2; D unresolved. Between the trimmed V and J ends, which lost 5 bases and 4 bases, there was a span of 15 bases. Germline V gene sequence: CDR1 SGHNT, CDR2 YYREEE (reference sequence). This CDR3 spans 14 amino acids. CDR3 bases: TGTGCCAGCAGTGACATGTCGACGGCCTATGGCTACACCTTC. This gives the protein CASSDMSTAYGYTF.

V usage is TRBV4-1 and J usage is TRBJ1-4; 7 bases agree with TRBD1. CDR1 MGHRA and CDR2 YSYEKL come from the germline V gene. The CDR3 runs 15 residues. V lost 4 bases and J lost 7; bases outside the gene matches: 9. CDR3 sequence (DNA): TGCGCCAGCAGCCTGATTCAGGGGGTTGGTGAAAAACTGTTTTTT. The encoded protein is CASSLIQGVGEKLFF.

V usage is TRBV11-2 and J usage is TRBJ2-1; 8 bases agree with TRBD2. The CDR3 loop spans 20 amino acids. Germline loops: CDR1 SGHAT, CDR2 FQNNGV. V dropped 0 bases and J dropped 1; count of bases not matched to a gene: 14. CDR3 amino acids: CASSLDPGGLAPSSYNEQFF. The CDR3 DNA reads TGTGCCAGCAGCTTAGATCCGGGGGGGCTGGCCCCTTCATCCTACAATGAGCAGTTCTTC.

The chain joins TRBV12-3 or TRBV12-4 to TRBJ2-1; unclear D gene. The ends were cut back, 2 bases at V and 6 bases at J, with 5 bases in the middle. The CDR3 totals 12 residues. The CDR3 spells CASSLMANEQFF. The CDR3 DNA sequence: TGTGCCAGCAGTTTAATGGCCAATGAGCAGTTCTTC.

The V call is TRBV20-1, the J call TRBJ2-7, with unresolved D. V was shortened by 1 base and J by 5 bases, with 6 bases between the two germline ends. There are 11 residues in the CDR3. The germline V gene has CDR1 DFQATT and CDR2 SNEGSKA (reference sequence). The CDR3 DNA is TGCAGTGCTAGAGTGAGTGACGAGCAGTACTTC. It translates to CSARVSDEQYF.

V and J are TRBV5-4 and TRBJ2-3, with 8 bases identical to TRBD1. With 3 bases clipped from V and 2 bases from J, the junction kept 5 bases outside the gene matches. This CDR3 spans 15 amino acids. Germline values: CDR1 SGHNT, CDR2 YYREEE (reference sequence). The chain's CDR3 is CASSSPQGDTDTQYF. Written as DNA, the CDR3 is TGTGCCAGCAGCTCCCCACAGGGGGACACAGATACGCAGTATTTT.

The J gene is TRBJ2-7, the V gene TRBV10-3; 7 nucleotides line up with TRBD2. With 5 bases clipped from V and 2 bases from J, the junction kept 12 bases outside the gene matches. The CDR3 spans 16 residues. In germline, CDR1 is ENHRY, CDR2 SYGVKD. The DNA of the CDR3 is TGTGCCATCAGTCATCCGAGCGGGGCAACTACCTACGAGCAGTACTTC. This gives the protein CAISHPSGATTYEQYF.

The rearrangement links TRBV6-5 to TRBJ2-5, with D tentatively TRBD1 (6 bases). The CDR3 loop spans 13 amino acids. Per germline, CDR1 MNHEY and CDR2 SVGAGI. Trimming removed 5 bases at V and 3 bases at J, with 10 bases between. DNA for the CDR3: TGTGCCAGCAGTACAGGGTTAGAAGAGACCCAGTACTTC. This gives the protein CASSTGLEETQYF.

V is TRBV7-9 and J is TRBJ2-3; D is perhaps TRBD1 (6 bases). The V gene's germline CDR1 is SEHNR and CDR2 FQNEAQ (reference sequence). There are 15 residues in the CDR3. The V end was cut by 4 bases, the J end by 1 base, with 12 bases between. CDR3 sequence: CASSSPDRGTDTQYF. In DNA, the CDR3 is TGTGCCAGCAGCTCACCGGACAGAGGCACAGATACGCAGTATTTT. Full variable domain (rest looked up from reference TRBV7-9 and TRBJ2-3): DTGVSQNPRHKITKRGQNVTFRCDPISEHNRLYWYRQTLGQGPEFLTYFQNEAQLEKSRLLSDRFSAERPKGSFSTLEIQRTEQGDSAMYLCASSSPDRGTDTQYFGPGTRLTVL.

The V and J genes are TRBV5-1 and TRBJ1-2; 7 positions match TRBD1. V dropped 4 bases and J dropped 6; count of bases not matched to a gene: 6. Germline loops: CDR1 SGHRS, CDR2 YFSETQ. The CDR3 has 13 residues. CDR3 sequence (DNA): TGCGCCAGCAGCCTAGGACAGGTGGATGGCTACACCTTC. Translation gives CASSLGQVDGYTF.

V gene TRBV5-6 combines with J gene TRBJ2-4; 9 nucleotides match TRBD1. The germline CDR1 and CDR2 sequences are SGHDT and YYEEEE. Germline trimming cut 4 bases from V and 4 bases from J; bases unmatched to any gene: 9. This CDR3 has 16 residues. The CDR3 sequence: CASSAGTGGLKNIQYF. In nucleotides, the CDR3 is TGTGCCAGCAGCGCTGGAACAGGGGGCCTGAAAAACATTCAGTACTTC.

J is TRBJ1-1 and V is TRBV20-1, with TRBD1 as a possible D gene (5 bases). V was shortened by 4 bases and J by 3 bases, with 6 bases between the two germline ends. Germline loops: CDR1 DFQATT, CDR2 SNEGSKA (reference sequence). The CDR3 runs to 11 residues. The CDR3 nucleotides are TGCAGTGCTAAAGGGGACACTGAAGCTTTCTTT. Its translation: CSAKGDTEAFF.

DNA of the CDR3: TGTGCCAGCAACCTAAGGCCAACGGGGGATTATGGCTACACCTTC. Translation gives CASNLRPTGDYGYTF. The V call is TRBV5-4, the J call TRBJ1-2; D might be TRBD1 (5 bases). V was shortened by 6 bases and J by 5 bases, with 20 bases between the two germline ends. The CDR3 extends over 15 amino acids. In germline, CDR1 is SGHNT, CDR2 YYREEE (reference sequence).

The CDR3 loop is CASSSDTQYF. DNA of the CDR3: TGTGCCAGCAGTTCTGATACGCAGTATTTT. The chain uses TRBV12-3 or TRBV12-4 and TRBJ2-3, with D unclear. Trimming took off 4 bases at V and 6 bases at J, with 2 bases between the two ends. This CDR3 region has 10 residues.

The chain links TRBV20-1 to TRBJ1-1, with TRBD1 identical over 7 bases. V dropped 3 bases and J dropped 4; count of bases not matched to a gene: 8. The germline V gene encodes CDR1 DFQATT and CDR2 SNEGSKA (reference sequence). The CDR3 consists of 14 residues. As DNA, the CDR3 is TGCAGTGCTAGTTTTCCGGACAGGAGCACTGAAGCTTTCTTT. It yields the protein CSASFPDRSTEAFF.

This rearrangement joins TRBV7-8 to TRBJ1-2; 8 bases match TRBD1. J gave up 0 bases and V 4 bases, and 7 bases lay outside the gene matches. Germline loops: CDR1 SGHVS, CDR2 FQNEAQ. The length of the CDR3 is 16 residues. CDR3 amino acids: CASSSDRGFTNYGYTF. DNA for the CDR3: TGTGCCAGCAGCTCAGACAGGGGATTTACTAACTATGGCTACACCTTC.

In nucleotides, the CDR3 is TGTGCCAGTACCTCGAGGCCGATCGGGGGTGCGAATGAAAAACTGTTTTTT. Translating gives CASTSRPIGGANEKLFF. The chain combines TRBV19 with TRBJ1-4; a possible D gene is TRBD1 (5 bases). Deletions cut 7 bases from V and 5 bases from J, with 23 bases between. Germline CDR1 reads LNHDA; CDR2 reads SQIVND (reference sequence). CDR3 length: 17 amino acids. The full variable domain, with the rest looked up from reference TRBV19 and TRBJ1-4, is DGGITQSPKYLFRKEGQNVTLSCEQNLNHDAMYWYRQDPGQGLRLIYYSQIVNDFQKGDIAEGYSVSREKKESFPLTVTSAQKNPTAFYLCASTSRPIGGANEKLFFGSGTQLSVL.

The chain uses TRBV2 and TRBJ2-7; 11 nucleotides match TRBD1. This CDR3 contains 16 residues. Germline V lookup: CDR1 SNHLY, CDR2 FYNNEI. V lost 5 bases and J lost 9; bases outside the gene matches: 15. The CDR3, as DNA: TGTGCCAGCAGTCTTGGGACAGGGGGTAACTTCGTCGGGCAGTACTTC. Translated: CASSLGTGGNFVGQYF.

This clone occurred a few times. The chain links TRBV10-1 to TRBJ2-2; 8 nucleotides align to TRBD2. V dropped 9 bases and J dropped 7; count of bases not matched to a gene: 13. From germline, CDR1 is WNHNN and CDR2 SYGVQD (reference sequence). This CDR3 contains 15 residues. CDR3 in amino acids: CASKLRGGEGGELFF. The CDR3 DNA follows: TGCGCCAGTAAATTACGGGGGGGAGAAGGCGGGGAGCTGTTTTTT.

The rearrangement links TRBV7-6 to TRBJ2-7; 11 nucleotides match TRBD1. Germline V gives CDR1 SGHVS, CDR2 FNYEAQ. Trimming cost V 1 base and J 2 bases; bases outside gene matches: 4. The CDR3 loop spans 16 amino acids. CDR3 bases: TGTGCCAGCAGCTTAGAACCGGGACAGGGGGCCTACGAGCAGTACTTC. Encoded protein: CASSLEPGQGAYEQYF.